In this sample, the clone carrying this T cell receptor (beta chain) turned up a few times. What it binds is not known. Alongside a J-beta primer mix, a sample-barcoded 5' primer served in a second PCR lasting about 7 to 11 cycles. TCRdb called the 5' RACE reads again in MiXCR, with one record for every CDR3 protein. The sample lists more than 650,000 distinct CDR3 sequences, about 55% occurring once. This CDR3 comprises 17 residues. The trim removed 1 base at V and 0 bases at J, leaving 6 bases unmatched. CDR1 and CDR2 (germline): KGHSH, LQKENI. The data were taken from a study of blood T cells in healthy people across ages. Study-level findings and limits: Higher naive T cell percentage went strongly together with higher TCR beta diversity.

V and J are TRBV18 and TRBJ2-7; 10 bases fit TRBD2. This TCR was sampled from an older man in good health. Sequenced input: blood. Here the CDR3 reads CASSPRGLADSSYEQYF. In nucleotides, the CDR3 is TGTGCCAGCTCACCACGCGGACTAGCGGATAGCTCCTACGAGCAGTACTTC.